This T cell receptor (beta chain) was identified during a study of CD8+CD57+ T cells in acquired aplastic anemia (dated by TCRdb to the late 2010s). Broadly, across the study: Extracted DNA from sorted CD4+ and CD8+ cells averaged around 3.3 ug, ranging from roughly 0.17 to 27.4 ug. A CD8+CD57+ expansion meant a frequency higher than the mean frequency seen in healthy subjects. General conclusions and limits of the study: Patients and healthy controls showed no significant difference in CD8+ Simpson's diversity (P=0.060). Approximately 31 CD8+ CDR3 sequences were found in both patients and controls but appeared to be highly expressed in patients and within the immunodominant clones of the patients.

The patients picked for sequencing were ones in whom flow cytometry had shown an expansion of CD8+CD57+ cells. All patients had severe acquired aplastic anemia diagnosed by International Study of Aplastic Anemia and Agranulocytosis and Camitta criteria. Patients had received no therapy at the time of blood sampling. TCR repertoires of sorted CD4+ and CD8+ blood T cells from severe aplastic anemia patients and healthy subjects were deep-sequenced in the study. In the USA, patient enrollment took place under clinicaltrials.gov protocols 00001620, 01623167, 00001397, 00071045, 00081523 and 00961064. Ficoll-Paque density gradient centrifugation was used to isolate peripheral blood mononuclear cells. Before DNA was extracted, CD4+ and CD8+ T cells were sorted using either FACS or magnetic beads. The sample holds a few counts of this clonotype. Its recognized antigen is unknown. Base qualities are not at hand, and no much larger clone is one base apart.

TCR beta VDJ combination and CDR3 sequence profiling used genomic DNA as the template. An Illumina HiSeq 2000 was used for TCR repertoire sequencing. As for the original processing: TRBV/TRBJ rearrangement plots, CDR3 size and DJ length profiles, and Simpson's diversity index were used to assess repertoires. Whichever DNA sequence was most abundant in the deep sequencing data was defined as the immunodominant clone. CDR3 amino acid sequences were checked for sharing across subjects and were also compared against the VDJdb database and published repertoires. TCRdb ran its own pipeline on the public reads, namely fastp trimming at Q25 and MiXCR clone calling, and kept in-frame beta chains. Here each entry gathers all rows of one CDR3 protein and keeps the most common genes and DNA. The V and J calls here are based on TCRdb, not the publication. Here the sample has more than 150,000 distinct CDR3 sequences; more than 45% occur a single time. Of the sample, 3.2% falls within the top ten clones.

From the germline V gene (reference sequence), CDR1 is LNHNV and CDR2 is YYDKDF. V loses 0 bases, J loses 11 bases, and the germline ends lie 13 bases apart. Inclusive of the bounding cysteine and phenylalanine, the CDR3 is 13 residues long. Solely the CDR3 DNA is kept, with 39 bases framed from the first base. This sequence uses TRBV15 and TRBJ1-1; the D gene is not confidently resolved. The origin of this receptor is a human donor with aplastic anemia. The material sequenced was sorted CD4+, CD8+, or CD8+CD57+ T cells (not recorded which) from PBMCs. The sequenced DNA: TGTGCCACCAGCAGAGAATTGGCCCTTTACGCTTTCTTT. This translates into CATSRELALYAFF.